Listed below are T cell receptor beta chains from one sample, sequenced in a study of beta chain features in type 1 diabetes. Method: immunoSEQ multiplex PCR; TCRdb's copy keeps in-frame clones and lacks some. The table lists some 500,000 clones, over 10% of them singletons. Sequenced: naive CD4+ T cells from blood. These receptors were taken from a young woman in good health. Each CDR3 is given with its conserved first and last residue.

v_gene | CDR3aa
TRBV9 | CASSVMENTEAFF
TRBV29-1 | CSVAPLAGDTDTQYF
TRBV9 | CASSERGIGELFF
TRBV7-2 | CASSWRRLPQETQYF
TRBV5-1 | CASSLDPDRVGGYTF
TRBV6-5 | CASSYAGGVDTQYF
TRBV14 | CASSQVFKAAPSYSYEQYF
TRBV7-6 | CASRGQASYEQYF
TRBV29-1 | CSVGGQDANTGELFF
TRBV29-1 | CSYLGATNEKLFF
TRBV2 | CASSGAGFGRQPQHF
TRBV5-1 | CASSIQGSNNEQFF
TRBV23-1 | CASSPLAGPNLGGGANVLTF
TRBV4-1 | CASSQGRILTEAFF
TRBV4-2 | CASSPIDSNTEAFF
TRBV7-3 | CASTGEANTGELFF
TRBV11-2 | CASSAAGITGELFF
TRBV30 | CAWQSGTSYNEQFF
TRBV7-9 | CASSSRTVTALEQYF
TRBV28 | CASSLLRETQYF
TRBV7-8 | CASSFRGHGETQYF
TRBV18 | CASSPDSLYNEQFF
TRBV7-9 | CASSQSDTQYF
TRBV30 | CAWSVRGGFGTQYF
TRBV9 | CASSVGGTVNEQYF
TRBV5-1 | CASSLSWQETYEQYF
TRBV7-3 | CASSLGQGATDTQYF
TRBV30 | CAWFSRGGGQYF
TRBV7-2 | CASSSLAVPYEQYF
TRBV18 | CASSPRAGTSGSSYNEQFF
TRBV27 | CASSQTPTSGHRKQYF
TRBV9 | CASSVSPGTTDTQYF
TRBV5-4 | CASSPTGDAYNEQFF
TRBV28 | CASSYQGSGANVLTF